This T cell receptor (beta chain) was recovered during a study of blood T cell repertoires in COVID-19. Study information: The samples span acute and convalescent COVID-19 from the United States, Italy and Spain. T cells, B-cell-depleted T cells, or PBMCs provided the cDNA or gDNA that served as material.

This CDR3 is 14 amino acids long. From germline, CDR1 is SGHTA and CDR2 FQGNSA. The V gene lost 7 bases and the J gene lost 6 bases, with 18 bases spanning the gap. This clone is a singleton in its sample. Original handling: Cell counts per sample came from amplifying reference gene primers. Generated by immunoSEQ multiplex PCR, the TCRdb table keeps only in-frame clones and is missing some. V, J and clone size were drawn from that table, and D and trimming were deduced from the DNA. The profile covers some 30,000 clones, with approximately 89% appearing a single time and roughly 44% taken by the ten largest.

The clonotype was recovered from a human donor in a cohort sampled during active COVID-19. The V gene is TRBV7-2, the J gene TRBJ1-1, with unresolved D. The sequenced sample consisted of peripheral blood. The CDR3, as DNA: TGTGCCAGCACCCCTGGGCTCCTTTGGGCTGAAGCTTTCTTT. Its translation is CASTPGLLWAEAFF.